The sequence of this T cell receptor beta chain was determined in a study of cytomegalovirus exposure and HLA in healthy donors. The germline CDR1 and CDR2 sequences are SGHVS and FQNEAQ. Deletions cut 4 bases from V and 5 bases from J, with 15 bases between. The CDR3 length is 14 residues. PCR primers comprised 60 Vbeta and 13 Jbeta primers. Profiled with immunoSEQ multiplex PCR; TCRdb holds only in-frame clones, not every one. Here the sample spans about 180,000 clones, almost 85% being singletons. The chain couples TRBV7-8 to TRBJ2-7; the D is unclear. The TCR comes from a girl aged 10-17 years in good health and CMV-seropositive. The sequencing input was PBMCs. The CDR3 sequence: CASSSVTVRDEQYF. As DNA, the CDR3 is TGTGCCAGCAGCTCCGTAACGGTTCGGGACGAGCAGTACTTC.